Reported below is one T cell receptor (beta chain). This record belongs to a study of control samples from healthy donors and cancer patients. The data were produced by immunoSEQ multiplex PCR, yet TCRdb's version contains in-frame clones alone and is incomplete. The sample includes about 98,000 clones, approximately 82% of them seen just once. The receptor was isolated from a man in his sixties in good health. The sample comprised blood.

The chain's CDR3 is CASSPPSENEQFF. The CDR3 nucleotides are TGCGCCAGCAGCCCGCCTTCGGAGAATGAGCAGTTCTTC. J is TRBJ2-1 and V is TRBV4-1; D is uncertain. The CDR3 sequence is 13 residues long. CDR1 and CDR2 (germline): MGHRA, YSYEKL. V gave up 4 bases and J gave up 7 bases, with 11 bases separating them.